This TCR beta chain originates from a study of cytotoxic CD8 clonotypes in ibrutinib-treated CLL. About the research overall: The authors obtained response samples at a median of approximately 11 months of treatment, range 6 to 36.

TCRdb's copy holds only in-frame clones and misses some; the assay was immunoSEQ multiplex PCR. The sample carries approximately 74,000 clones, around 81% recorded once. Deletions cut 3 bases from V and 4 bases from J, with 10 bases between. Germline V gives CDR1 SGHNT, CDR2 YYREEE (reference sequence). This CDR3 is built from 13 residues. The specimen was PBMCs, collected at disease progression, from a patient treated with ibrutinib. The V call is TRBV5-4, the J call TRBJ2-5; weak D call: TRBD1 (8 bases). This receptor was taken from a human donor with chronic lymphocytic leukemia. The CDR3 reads CASSYRGGETQYF. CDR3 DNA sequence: TGTGCCAGCAGCTACAGGGGGGGAGAGACCCAGTACTTC.